The 23 T cell receptor beta chains presented below share a single source sample, sequenced in a study of shared clonotypes between healthy human individuals. The assay was immunoSEQ multiplex PCR, and TCRdb's table has in-frame clones only and misses some. The data hold approximately 1.4 million clones, with 98% observed a single time. Sequenced: naive CD4+ T cells sorted from blood. Subset of the sample: CD45RA+ positively selected. These receptors were obtained from a man aged 25-40 years in good health.

The chain carries TRBV18 and TRBJ2-2; 7 bases are shared with TRBD1. Germline V gene data show CDR1 as KGHSH and CDR2 as LQKENI. The CDR3 sequence is 17 residues long. V gave up 3 bases and J gave up 4 bases; unmatched junction bases: 11. CDR3 protein: CASSPIMDRIPTGELFF. The CDR3 bases are TGTGCCAGCTCACCGATAATGGACAGGATCCCCACCGGGGAGCTGTTTTTT.

The chain couples TRBV27 to TRBJ2-1, with TRBD2 as a possible D gene (6 bases). V was shortened by 5 bases and J by 4 bases, with 18 bases between the two germline ends. The CDR3 runs to 16 residues. Germline V gene data show CDR1 as MNHEY and CDR2 as SMNVEV (reference sequence). CDR3 residues: CASSQILLAEYNEQFF. Here the CDR3 DNA reads TGTGCCAGCAGTCAGATCCTGTTAGCGGAATACAATGAGCAGTTCTTC.

This clone was found once. The V call is TRBV5-4, the J call TRBJ2-7, with 8 nucleotides matching TRBD1. CDR1 SGHNT and CDR2 YYREEE come from the germline V gene (reference sequence). The trim removed 3 bases at V and 7 bases at J, leaving 12 bases unmatched. The CDR3 totals 15 residues. CDR3 loop: CASSYDLTGAGEQYF. DNA of the CDR3: TGTGCCAGCAGCTACGACTTGACAGGGGCAGGGGAGCAGTACTTC. Together with reference TRBV5-4 and TRBJ2-7, the CDR3 gives the full variable domain: ETGVTQSPTHLIKTRGQQVTLRCSSQSGHNTVSWYQQALGQGPQFIFQYYREEENGRGNFPPRFSGLQFPNYSSELNVNALELDDSALYLCASSYDLTGAGEQYFGPGTRLTVT.

The genes are TRBV7-6 and TRBJ1-5; 7 bases map to TRBD1. CDR3 length: 13 residues. V gave up 7 bases and J gave up 4 bases; unmatched junction bases: 4. The V gene's germline CDR1 is SGHVS and CDR2 FNYEAQ. CDR3 nucleotides: TGTGCCAGCACACCGGGACAGAATCAGCCCCAGCATTTT. Protein product: CASTPGQNQPQHF. Supplemented by reference TRBV7-6 and TRBJ1-5, the full variable domain reads GAGVSQSPRYKVTKRGQDVALRCDPISGHVSLYWYRQALGQGPEFLTYFNYEAQQDKSGLPNDRFSAERPEGSISTLTIQRTEQRDSAMYRCASTPGQNQPQHFGDGTRLSIL.

This chain uses TRBV5-4 with TRBJ2-5; D is undetermined. V lost 1 base and J lost 3, with 7 bases in between. Looked up from germline, CDR1 is SGHNT and CDR2 is YYREEE (reference sequence). The CDR3 is made up of 13 amino acids. CDR3 residues: CASSLRTEETQYF. CDR3 DNA: TGTGCCAGCAGCTTGAGGACGGAAGAGACCCAGTACTTC.

This clone was recorded once. The CDR3 here is CSVDSRGTGELFF. The CDR3 DNA is TGCAGCGTTGATTCGCGGGGCACCGGGGAGCTGTTTTTT. The chain employs TRBV29-1 and TRBJ2-2; TRBD2 might be the D (6 bases). Germline assignment: CDR1 SQVTM and CDR2 ANQGSEA. This CDR3 is 13 amino acids long. Trimming removed 3 bases at V and 4 bases at J, with 9 bases between.

The chain couples TRBV2 to TRBJ2-7; D may be TRBD1 (6 bases). Trimming pared 6 bases from V and 4 bases from J, leaving 13 bases between. The V gene's germline CDR1 is SNHLY and CDR2 FYNNEI. The CDR3 contains 13 residues. CDR3 protein: CASRDRTGYEQYF. CDR3 sequence (DNA): TGTGCCAGCAGGGACAGAACGGGATACGAGCAGTACTTC. Variable domain in full (rest from reference TRBV2 and TRBJ2-7): EPEVTQTPSHQVTQMGQEVILRCVPISNHLYFYWYRQILGQKVEFLVSFYNNEISEKSEIFDDQFSVERPDGSNFTLKIRSTKLEDSAMYFCASRDRTGYEQYFGPGTRLTVT.

DNA for the CDR3: TGTGCCTGGACCCCGCTCAGGGTTACCGGGGAGCTGTTTTTT. Residues: CAWTPLRVTGELFF. The chain links TRBV30 to TRBJ2-2; possible D gene TRBD1, 5 bases. Germline V lookup: CDR1 GTSNPN, CDR2 SVGIG (reference sequence). V lost 4 bases and J lost 5, with 14 bases in between. The CDR3 spans 14 residues.

The rearrangement uses TRBV25-1 and TRBJ2-1; no definite D call. This CDR3 has 10 amino acids. The V gene lost 5 bases and the J gene lost 4 bases, with 0 bases spanning the gap. CDR1 and CDR2 (germline): MGHDK, SYGVNS. DNA for the CDR3: TGTGCCAGCAGTTACAATGAGCAGTTCTTC. This translates into CASSYNEQFF.

The chain combines TRBV5-4 with TRBJ2-7, with 12 positions matching TRBD2. The length of the CDR3 is 15 residues. V lost 1 base and J lost 3; bases outside the gene matches: 2. The germline gives CDR1 SGHNT, CDR2 YYREEE (reference sequence). The CDR3 DNA reads TGTGCCAGCAGCTTGAGGACTAGCGGGAACTACGAGCAGTACTTC. Residues: CASSLRTSGNYEQYF.

The V gene is TRBV5-4, the J gene TRBJ1-2, with a possible D match to TRBD1 (5 bases). Deletions cut 6 bases from V and 4 bases from J, with 19 bases between. CDR1 and CDR2 from the germline V gene are SGHNT and YYREEE (reference sequence). This CDR3 is 15 amino acids long. The CDR3, as DNA: TGTGCCAGCAACGCGGGGGGGGGATCCCTCTATGGCTACACCTTC. The encoded protein is CASNAGGGSLYGYTF.

This chain uses TRBV25-1 with TRBJ2-3; 9 positions match TRBD2. The CDR3 is 15 residues long. The V segment lost 6 bases and the J segment 0 bases; nucleotides outside the gene matches: 4. Germline CDR1 reads MGHDK; CDR2 reads SYGVNS. CDR3 in DNA: TGTGCCAGCAGGTCTAGCGGGACTAGCACAGATACGCAGTATTTT. Residues: CASRSSGTSTDTQYF.

In its sample, this clone was seen once. This chain links TRBV18 with TRBJ2-1, with 10 bases identical to TRBD2. Trimming took 2 bases from V and 0 from J; bases not matched to a gene: 10. This CDR3 has 19 residues. Germline V lookup: CDR1 KGHSH, CDR2 LQKENI. The CDR3 nucleotides read TGTGCCAGCTCACCATCGGCTAGCGGGAGTGTAAACTCCTACAATGAGCAGTTCTTC. As protein: CASSPSASGSVNSYNEQFF.

This rearrangement joins TRBV18 to TRBJ2-7, with TRBD1 matching over 10 bases. Germline V gives CDR1 KGHSH, CDR2 LQKENI. V lost 3 bases, J lost 1 base, and 9 bases stayed unmatched. This CDR3 is built from 17 residues. This CDR3 is CASSPKPMGQGSYEQYF. The CDR3 DNA follows: TGTGCCAGCTCACCTAAACCAATGGGACAGGGGTCCTACGAGCAGTACTTC.

Notes on this clone: The sample has other DNA sequences that encode this CDR3 too. The CDR3 DNA sequence: TGCGCCAGCAGTGCTAGCGGGAGGGCCTCCTACAATGAGCAGTTCTTC. Protein: CASSASGRASYNEQFF. This chain uses TRBV10-1 with TRBJ2-1; 12 bases align to TRBD2. The CDR3 has 16 amino acids. With V trimmed by 4 bases and J by 0 bases, 1 base remained unmatched. Germline loops: CDR1 WNHNN, CDR2 SYGVQD (reference sequence).

As to this clone: Other DNA sequences from this sample encode an identical CDR3 as well. This chain joins TRBV19 and TRBJ1-5, with D possibly matching TRBD1 (5 bases). The V gene lost 4 bases and the J gene lost 2 bases, with 9 bases spanning the gap. This CDR3 is 14 amino acids long. Germline CDR1 reads LNHDA; CDR2 reads SQIVND (reference sequence). The CDR3 bases are TGTGCCAGTAGTAGGCGGGGGGGCAATCAGCCCCAGCATTTT. This sequence encodes CASSRRGGNQPQHF. Combining the CDR3 with reference TRBV19 and TRBJ1-5 gives the whole variable domain DGGITQSPKYLFRKEGQNVTLSCEQNLNHDAMYWYRQDPGQGLRLIYYSQIVNDFQKGDIAEGYSVSREKKESFPLTVTSAQKNPTAFYLCASSRRGGNQPQHFGDGTRLSIL.

Comment on this clone: Germline is not matched at one junction end, which may reflect a read error. The chain joins TRBV7-9 to TRBJ2-2; 11 bases fit TRBD2. The CDR3 contains 15 residues. Germline CDR1 reads SEHNR; CDR2 reads FQNEAQ (reference sequence). DNA for the CDR3: TGTGCCAGCAGCCTAGCGGGAGGAGATATCGGGGAGCTGTTTTTT. This translates into CASSLAGGDIGELFF.

The chain's CDR3 is CASSQDPGPNEQFF. The CDR3 DNA reads as TGTGCCAGCAGCCAAGATCCAGGGCCGAATGAGCAGTTCTTC. The genes are TRBV14 and TRBJ2-1; maybe TRBD1 (5 bases). The V gene's germline CDR1 is SGHDN and CDR2 FVKESK. Between the trimmed V and J ends, which lost 0 bases and 7 bases, there was a span of 10 bases. This CDR3 comprises 14 residues.

The genes are TRBV7-9 and TRBJ1-1; D is perhaps TRBD1 (5 bases). Trimming removed 5 bases from V and 1 base from J, with 11 bases in between. Germline-derived CDR1 and CDR2 are SEHNR and FQNEAQ (reference sequence). The CDR3 runs to 14 residues. In nucleotides, the CDR3 is TGTGCCAGCAGCATGACAGCTGAGAACACTGAAGCTTTCTTT. The encoded protein is CASSMTAENTEAFF.

V gene TRBV2 combines with J gene TRBJ2-7; TRBD1 matches at 7 bases. Germline V gives CDR1 SNHLY, CDR2 FYNNEI. Trimming at V came to 4 bases and at J to 3 bases, leaving 3 bases not matched to a gene. This CDR3 contains 13 residues. The chain's CDR3 is CASSVRQGYEQYF. The CDR3 region has the DNA TGTGCCAGCAGTGTAAGACAGGGCTACGAGCAGTACTTC. Variable domain in full (rest from reference TRBV2 and TRBJ2-7): EPEVTQTPSHQVTQMGQEVILRCVPISNHLYFYWYRQILGQKVEFLVSFYNNEISEKSEIFDDQFSVERPDGSNFTLKIRSTKLEDSAMYFCASSVRQGYEQYFGPGTRLTVT.

The V gene is TRBV4-1, the J gene TRBJ2-1; D might be TRBD2 (5 bases). V was shortened by 0 bases and J by 2 bases, with 11 bases between the two germline ends. Germline assignment: CDR1 MGHRA and CDR2 YSYEKL. This CDR3 region has 16 residues. This chain's CDR3 is CASSQDISGAYNEQFF. The DNA for the CDR3 is TGCGCCAGCAGCCAAGATATTTCCGGGGCCTACAATGAGCAGTTCTTC.

Remarks on this clone: Other DNA sequences within the sample encode an identical CDR3. The rearrangement links TRBV7-2 to TRBJ2-2, with no clear D. Trimming stripped 1 base from V and 1 base from J, with 4 bases between. The CDR3 spans 14 residues. Germline V CDR1 and CDR2: SGHTA, FQGNSA. CDR3 nucleotide sequence: TGTGCCAGCAGCTTAGATCGGAACACCGGGGAGCTGTTTTTT. Amino acids: CASSLDRNTGELFF. The full variable domain, its missing parts supplied by reference TRBV7-2 and TRBJ2-2, is GAGVSQSPSNKVTEKGKDVELRCDPISGHTALYWYRQSLGQGLEFLIYFQGNSAPDKSGLPSDRFSAERTGGSVSTLTIQRTQQEDSAVYLCASSLDRNTGELFFGEGSRLTVL.

V and J are TRBV7-2 and TRBJ1-2; D possibly corresponds to TRBD1 (5 bases). Germline V gene sequence: CDR1 SGHTA, CDR2 FQGNSA. The CDR3 totals 14 residues. Between the trimmed V and J ends, which lost 2 bases and 4 bases, there was a span of 11 bases. CDR3 DNA: TGTGCCAGCAGCTTATTGCGGGGCACCTATGGCTACACCTTC. Translation: CASSLLRGTYGYTF.